The following is a TCR beta chain sequence with its context. Its cognate antigen has yet to be identified. No quality values exist for individual bases; no much larger clone is one base distant. Genomic DNA was isolated from the sorted cells so that the TCRbeta CDR3 region could be sequenced. TCRbeta CDR3 regions were sequenced using the immunoSEQ Assay. Not all clones reach the TCRdb copy of this immuneACCESS table, which keeps in-frame sequences only. Checked studies attribute under half of the gap to unresolved V genes and leave the rest unexplained. In all, the sample holds tens of thousands of clones, and around nine tenths of those were seen once. Around a tenth of the sample comes from the top ten. The record originates from a study of OX40 agonist ivuxolimab in advanced cancers. With respect to the entire study: Ivuxolimab was an agonistic, fully human IgG2 monoclonal antibody directed against OX40 (CD134), a costimulatory receptor. Prior anti-PD-1, anti-PD-L1 or anti-CTLA-4 therapy was permitted, and roughly two fifths of dose-escalation patients had received checkpoint inhibitors. Of the 50 to 55 patients in dose escalation, about 20 had hepatocellular carcinoma, some 15 had melanoma, 9 had renal cell carcinoma and 9 had head and neck cancer. Partial responses occurred in three dose-escalation patients: two with cutaneous melanoma and one with hepatocellular carcinoma. Peripheral TCRbeta sequencing aimed to test whether ivuxolimab altered TCR sequence diversity and caused clonal T-cell expansion. The paper reports the monotherapy dose-escalation portion (N of about 50 patients) of the phase I ivuxolimab trial. In the dose-escalation cohort, 82.7% of patients were male, and the mean age was approximately 55 years, with a range of 23 to 79. Intravenous ivuxolimab was administered to patients every 2 weeks at six dose levels: 0.01, 0.1, 0.3, 1.5, 3 and 10 mg/kg. Broad study findings and their caveats: At doses of 0.1 to 3.0 mg/kg, clonal expansion of both CD4+ and CD8+ blood T cells was observed from baseline to week 6. Low levels of normalized T-cell clonal expansion were also seen in some nonresponding patients. After ivuxolimab, CD8+ T cells had more expanded clones than CD4+ T cells on average. Which antigens the clonally expanded peripheral T cells were specific for was not determined. Partial responders in the 0.1-3.0 mg/kg groups had among the lowest normalized peripheral clonal expansion, especially among CD8+ T cells.

Including cysteine and phenylalanine, the CDR3 has 15 amino acids. Just the 45-base CDR3 DNA is kept, in frame starting at base 1. Via the germline V gene (reference sequence), CDR1 is SGHNT and CDR2 YYREEE. After removal of 4 bases from V and 4 bases from J, the junction retains 7 bases not matched to a gene. The trial excluded patients who had a history of autoimmune disease or were on systemic immunosuppression. Peripheral blood for TCR sequencing was drawn from every dose cohort at baseline, at cycle 4 day 1 and at cycle 7 day 1. Samples came from an open-label, multicenter, first-in-human phase I dose-escalation trial of ivuxolimab. Adults with locally advanced or metastatic melanoma, renal cell, hepatocellular, or head and neck squamous cell carcinoma were enrolled in the trial. Before TCR sequencing, CD4+ T cells and CD8+ T cells from peripheral blood were sorted into separate populations.

This material consisted of CD4+ or CD8+ T cells sorted from blood, taken in a trial of the OX40 agonist ivuxolimab. This receptor was identified in an adult with an advanced solid tumor such as melanoma, head and neck, liver or kidney cancer. The chain uses TRBV5-4 and TRBJ2-7; a stretch of 11 junction bases matches TRBD2. The nucleotide sequence is given as TGTGCCAGCAGCCCGGGACTAGCGGATGGGTACGAGCAGTACTTC. Its protein reads: CASSPGLADGYEQYF.